This entry lists 10 T cell receptor beta chains sequenced from one sample in a study of response to subunit inactivated influenza vaccine. MiXCR, applied by TCRdb to the RT-PCR reads, yields one record per CDR3 protein. This sample has roughly 650,000 distinct CDR3 sequences; 15% to 19% occur once, and the top ten carry 11%. The sample was PBMCs from blood, taken 11 to 12 days after vaccination. The receptors derive from a man in his fifties who received an inactivated influenza vaccine.

This clonotype was detected many times. The rearrangement joins TRBV11-2 to TRBJ2-7; weak D call: TRBD1 (6 bases). Germline V CDR1 and CDR2: SGHAT, FQNNGV. The CDR3 length is 14 residues. Trimming left V 5 bases short and J 2 bases short, with 13 bases between. CDR3 nucleotide sequence: TGTGCCAGCAGCATCGGACAGTCCCCCTACGAGCAGTACTTC. Amino acid sequence: CASSIGQSPYEQYF.

This clonotype has only a few counts. The V and J genes are TRBV10-3 and TRBJ2-7; TRBD1 agrees at 12 bases. V dropped 6 bases and J dropped 5; count of bases not matched to a gene: 5. This CDR3 contains 14 residues. The V gene's germline CDR1 is ENHRY and CDR2 SYGVKD. The CDR3 protein is CAISRGTGGNEQYF. In DNA form, the CDR3 reads TGTGCCATCAGCCGGGGGACAGGGGGCAACGAGCAGTACTTC.

This sequence joins TRBV9 and TRBJ2-5; no clear D gene. Trimming stripped 0 bases from V and 4 bases from J, with 19 bases between. This CDR3 contains 17 residues. CDR1 SGDLS and CDR2 YYNGEE come from the germline V gene. The CDR3 is CASSVGPLMGSAETQYF. CDR3 DNA sequence: TGTGCCAGCAGCGTAGGACCTTTGATGGGATCGGCAGAGACCCAGTACTTC.

The chain is built from TRBV5-1 and TRBJ2-1; D not certain. Trimming cost V 0 bases and J 5 bases, with 12 bases left between them. This CDR3 spans 15 amino acids. CDR1 is SGHRS and CDR2 is YFSETQ in the germline V gene. CDR3 amino acids: CASSLVPHSNNEQFF. The CDR3 bases are TGCGCCAGCAGCTTGGTGCCCCACTCTAACAATGAGCAGTTCTTC.

The CDR3 loop reads CASSEAGGQTQYF. The CDR3 DNA reads as TGTGCCAGCAGTGAAGCGGGGGGACAGACCCAGTACTTC. The chain combines TRBV6-1 with TRBJ2-5; D might be TRBD2 (6 bases). Trimming stripped 0 bases from V and 6 bases from J, with 8 bases between. The CDR3 runs to 13 residues. Germline CDR1 reads MNHNS; CDR2 reads SASEGT.

Worth noting for this clonotype: Relative to the germline gene, one junction end is altered; a read error may explain this. The genes are TRBV6-1 and TRBJ1-5; 11 nucleotides line up with TRBD1. CDR1 is MNHNS, CDR2 SASEGT, per germline. The CDR3 covers 15 residues. CDR3 DNA: TGTGCCAGCAGAGAAGGACAGGGGGCATGGCAGCCCCAGCATTTT. Translated: CASREGQGAWQPQHF.

This clonotype was detected only a few times. V is TRBV2 and J is TRBJ2-1; 11 nucleotides agree with TRBD2. The length of the CDR3 is 14 residues. With 6 bases clipped from V and 3 bases from J, the junction kept 1 base outside the gene matches. The V gene's germline CDR1 is SNHLY and CDR2 FYNNEI. The CDR3 nucleotides read TGTGCCAGCAGAGGGACTAGCGGCTACAATGAGCAGTTCTTC. Protein: CASRGTSGYNEQFF.

This clonotype has only a few counts. This sequence joins TRBV12-3 or TRBV12-4 and TRBJ2-3, with D unclear. The V end lost 1 base, the J end lost 2 bases, and 10 bases lay between the germline ends. This CDR3 is built from 15 residues. CDR3 nucleotide sequence: TGTGCCAGCAGTTTAGTCAGTAGACACACAGATACGCAGTATTTT. It yields the protein CASSLVSRHTDTQYF.

This clonotype was detected only a few times. This sequence joins TRBV9 and TRBJ1-1; TRBD1 matches 10 bases. Germline V gene data show CDR1 as SGDLS and CDR2 as YYNGEE. CDR3 length equals 16 residues. The junction had 11 bases not matched to a gene; V was cut back by 6 bases and J by 3 bases. CDR3 amino acids: CASTPLDRGRDTEAFF. In nucleotides, the CDR3 is TGTGCCAGCACCCCGCTCGACAGGGGGCGAGACACTGAAGCTTTCTTT.

This clonotype was seen more than once but under ten times. The chain carries TRBV5-1 and TRBJ2-7; D is ambiguous. V lost 0 bases to trimming and J lost 3 bases, with 10 bases between them. This CDR3 region has 14 residues. CDR1 is SGHRS, CDR2 YFSETQ, per germline. Here the CDR3 DNA reads TGCGCCAGCAGCTTGGCCGCCACGAACTACGAGCAGTACTTC. This gives the protein CASSLAATNYEQYF. The whole variable domain, filled in from reference TRBV5-1 and TRBJ2-7, reads KAGVTQTPRYLIKTRGQQVTLSCSPISGHRSVSWYQQTPGQGLQFLFEYFSETQRNKGNFPGRFSGRQFSNSRSEMNVSTLELGDSALYLCASSLAATNYEQYFGPGTRLTVT.